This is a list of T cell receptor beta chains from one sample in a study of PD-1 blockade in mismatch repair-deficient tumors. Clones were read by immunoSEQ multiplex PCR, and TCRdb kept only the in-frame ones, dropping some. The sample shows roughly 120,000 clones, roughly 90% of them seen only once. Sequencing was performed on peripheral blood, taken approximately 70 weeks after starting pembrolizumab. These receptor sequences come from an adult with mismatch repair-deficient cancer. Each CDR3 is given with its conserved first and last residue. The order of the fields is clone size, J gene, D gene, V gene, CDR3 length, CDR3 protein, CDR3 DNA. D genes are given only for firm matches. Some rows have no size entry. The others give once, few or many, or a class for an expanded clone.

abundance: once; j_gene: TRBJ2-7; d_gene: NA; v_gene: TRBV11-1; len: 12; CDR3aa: CASVAGTYEQYF; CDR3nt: TGTGCCAGCGTGGCAGGAACCTACGAGCAGTACTTC
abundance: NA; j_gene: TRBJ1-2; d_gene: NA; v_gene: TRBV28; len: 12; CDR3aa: CASSLWNYGYTF; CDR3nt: TGTGCCAGCAGTTTATGGAACTATGGCTACACCTTC
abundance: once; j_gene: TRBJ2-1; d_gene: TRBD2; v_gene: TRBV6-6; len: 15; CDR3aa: CASSYGGRLGNEQFF; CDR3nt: TGTGCCAGCAGTTACGGCGGGAGATTAGGCAATGAGCAGTTCTTC
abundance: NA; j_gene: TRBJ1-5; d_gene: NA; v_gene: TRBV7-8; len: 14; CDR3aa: CASSLGGPNQPQHF; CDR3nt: TGTGCCAGCAGCCTGGGGGGGCCCAATCAGCCCCAGCATTTT
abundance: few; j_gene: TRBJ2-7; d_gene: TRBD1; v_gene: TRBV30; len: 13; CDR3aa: CASATGGLYEQYF; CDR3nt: TGTGCCTCCGCGACAGGGGGCCTCTACGAGCAGTACTTC
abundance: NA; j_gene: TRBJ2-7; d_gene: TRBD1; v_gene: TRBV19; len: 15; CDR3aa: CASSMTGVPSYEQYF; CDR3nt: TGTGCCAGTAGTATGACAGGGGTCCCCTCCTACGAGCAGTACTTC
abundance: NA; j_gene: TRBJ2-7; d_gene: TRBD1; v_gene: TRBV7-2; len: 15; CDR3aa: CASSPRDRSWGEQYF; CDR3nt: TGTGCCAGCAGCCCTAGGGACAGAAGTTGGGGCGAGCAGTACTTC
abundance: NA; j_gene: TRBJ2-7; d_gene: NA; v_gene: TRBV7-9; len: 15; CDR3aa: CASSLTGGHTYEQYF; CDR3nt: TGTGCCAGCAGCTTAACGGGTGGACACACCTACGAGCAGTACTTC
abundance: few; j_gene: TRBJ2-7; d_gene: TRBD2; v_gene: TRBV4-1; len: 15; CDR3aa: CASSQSAGGSYEQYF; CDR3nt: TGCGCCAGCAGCCAGTCAGCGGGAGGCTCCTACGAGCAGTACTTC
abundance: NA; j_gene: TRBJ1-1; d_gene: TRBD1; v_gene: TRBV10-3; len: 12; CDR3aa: CAITGGGAEAFF; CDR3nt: TGTGCCATCACAGGAGGGGGCGCGGAAGCTTTCTTT
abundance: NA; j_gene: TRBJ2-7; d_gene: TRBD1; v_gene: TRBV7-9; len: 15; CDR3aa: CASSRRTGGIYEQYF; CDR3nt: TGTGCCAGCAGCCGCCGGACAGGGGGCATATACGAGCAGTACTTC
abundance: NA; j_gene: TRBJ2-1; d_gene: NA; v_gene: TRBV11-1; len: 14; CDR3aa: CASSLYGIYNEQFF; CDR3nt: TGTGCCAGCAGCTTATATGGGATCTACAATGAGCAGTTCTTC
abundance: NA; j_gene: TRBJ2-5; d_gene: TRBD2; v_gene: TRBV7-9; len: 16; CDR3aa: CASSLWKRRGGETQYF; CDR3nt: TGTGCCAGCAGCTTATGGAAAAGACGGGGGGGAGAGACCCAGTACTTC
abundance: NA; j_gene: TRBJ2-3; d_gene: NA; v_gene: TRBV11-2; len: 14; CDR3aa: CASSPGTYTDTQYF; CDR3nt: TGTGCCAGCAGCCCCGGGACATACACAGATACGCAGTATTTT
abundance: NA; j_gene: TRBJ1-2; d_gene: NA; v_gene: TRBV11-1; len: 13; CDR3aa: CASSLENRYGYTF; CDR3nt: TGTGCCAGCAGCTTAGAAAATCGCTATGGCTACACCTTC
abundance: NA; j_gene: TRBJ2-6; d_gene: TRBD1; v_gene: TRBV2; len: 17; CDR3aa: CASSEQYRGSGANVLTF; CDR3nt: TGTGCCAGCAGTGAACAATACAGGGGGTCTGGGGCCAACGTCCTGACTTTC
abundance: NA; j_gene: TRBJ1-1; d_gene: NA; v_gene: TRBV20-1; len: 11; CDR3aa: CSAPRGVEAFF; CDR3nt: TGCAGTGCTCCGAGGGGGGTCGAAGCTTTCTTT
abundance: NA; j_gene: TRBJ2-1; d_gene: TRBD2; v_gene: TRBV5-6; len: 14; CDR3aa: CASRQAGANNEQFF; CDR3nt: TGTGCCAGCAGACAAGCGGGAGCGAACAATGAGCAGTTCTTC
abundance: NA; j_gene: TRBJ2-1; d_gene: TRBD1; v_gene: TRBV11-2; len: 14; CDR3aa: CASSLGTGGWEQFF; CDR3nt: TGTGCCAGCAGCTTAGGGACAGGGGGATGGGAGCAGTTCTTC
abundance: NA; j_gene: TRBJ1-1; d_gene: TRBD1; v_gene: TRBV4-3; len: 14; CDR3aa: CASSQGGTDYGAFF; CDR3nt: TGCGCCAGCAGCCAAGGGGGGACAGATTATGGAGCTTTCTTT
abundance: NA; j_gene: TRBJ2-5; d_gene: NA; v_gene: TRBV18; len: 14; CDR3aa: CASSLYRDQETQYF; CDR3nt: TGTGCCAGCTCACTTTACAGGGACCAAGAGACCCAGTACTTC
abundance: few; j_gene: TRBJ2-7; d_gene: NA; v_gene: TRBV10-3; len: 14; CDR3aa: CAISDPDRVYEQYF; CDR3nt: TGTGCCATCAGTGACCCGGACAGAGTCTACGAGCAGTACTTC
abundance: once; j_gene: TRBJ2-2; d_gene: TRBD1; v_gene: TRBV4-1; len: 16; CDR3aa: CASSQTDRANTGELFF; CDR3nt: TGCGCCAGCAGCCAAACGGACAGGGCGAACACCGGGGAGCTGTTTTTT
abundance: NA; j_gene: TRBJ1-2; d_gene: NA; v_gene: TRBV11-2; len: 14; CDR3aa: CASSPVGVTYGYTF; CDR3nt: TGTGCCAGCAGCCCAGTCGGGGTGACCTATGGCTACACCTTC
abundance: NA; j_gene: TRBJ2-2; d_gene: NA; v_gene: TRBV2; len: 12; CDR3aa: CASNLNTGELFF; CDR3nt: TGTGCCAGCAATTTGAACACCGGGGAGCTGTTTTTT
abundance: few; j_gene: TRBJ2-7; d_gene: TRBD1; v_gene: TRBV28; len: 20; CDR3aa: CASSLRALIRDRVNTYEQYF; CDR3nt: TGTGCCAGCAGTTTAAGGGCCCTTATACGGGACAGGGTGAATACCTACGAGCAGTACTTC
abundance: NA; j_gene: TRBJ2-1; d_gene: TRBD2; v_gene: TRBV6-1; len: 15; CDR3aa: CASREGLLKHNEQFF; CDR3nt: TGTGCCAGCAGGGAGGGACTACTGAAACACAATGAGCAGTTCTTC
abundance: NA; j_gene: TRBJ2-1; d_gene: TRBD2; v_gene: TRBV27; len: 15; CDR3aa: CASSPGTSGTNEQFF; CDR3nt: TGTGCCAGCAGTCCCGGGACTAGCGGGACCAATGAGCAGTTCTTC
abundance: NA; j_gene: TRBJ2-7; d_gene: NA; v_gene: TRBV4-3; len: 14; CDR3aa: CASSRDTGGYEQYF; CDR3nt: TGCGCCAGCAGCCGCGACACCGGCGGCTACGAGCAGTACTTC
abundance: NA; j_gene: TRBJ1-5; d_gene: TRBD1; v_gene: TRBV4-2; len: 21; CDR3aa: CASSRRHRDRGREARNQPQHF; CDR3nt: TGTGCCAGCAGCCGTCGACACCGGGACAGGGGGCGGGAGGCGCGCAATCAGCCCCAGCATTTT
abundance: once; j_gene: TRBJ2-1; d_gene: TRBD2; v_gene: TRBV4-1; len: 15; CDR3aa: CASSQSGRVTNEQFF; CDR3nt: TGCGCCAGCAGCCAAAGCGGGAGGGTGACCAATGAGCAGTTCTTC
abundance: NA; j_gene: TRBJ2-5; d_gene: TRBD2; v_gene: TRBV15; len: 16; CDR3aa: CATSRGAAGGPETQYF; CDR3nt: TGTGCCACCAGCAGAGGTGCAGCGGGAGGGCCAGAGACCCAGTACTTC
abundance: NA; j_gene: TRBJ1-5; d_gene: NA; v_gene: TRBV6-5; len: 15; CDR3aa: CASRGVGGGNQPQHF; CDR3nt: TGTGCCAGCAGAGGCGTAGGGGGAGGGAATCAGCCCCAGCATTTT
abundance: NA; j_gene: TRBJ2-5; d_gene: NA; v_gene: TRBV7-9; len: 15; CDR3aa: CASSLAPGTQETQYF; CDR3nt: TGTGCCAGCAGCTTAGCCCCAGGGACTCAAGAGACCCAGTACTTC
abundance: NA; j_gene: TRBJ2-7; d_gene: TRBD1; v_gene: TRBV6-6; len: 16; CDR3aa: CASSYAYRGDIYEQYF; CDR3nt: TGTGCCAGCAGTTATGCCTACAGGGGAGATATCTACGAGCAGTACTTC
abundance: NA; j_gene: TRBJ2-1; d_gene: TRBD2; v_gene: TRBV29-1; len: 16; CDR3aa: CSVVLLAGGSGNEQFF; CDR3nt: TGCAGCGTTGTCCTCTTAGCGGGAGGGTCCGGGAATGAGCAGTTCTTC
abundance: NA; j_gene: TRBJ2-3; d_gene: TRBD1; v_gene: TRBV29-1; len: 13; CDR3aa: CSVSTGGTDTQYF; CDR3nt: TGCAGCGTCTCGACAGGGGGCACAGATACGCAGTATTTT
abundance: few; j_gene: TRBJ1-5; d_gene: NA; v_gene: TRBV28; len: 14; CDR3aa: CASSPTGPLQPQHF; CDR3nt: TGTGCCAGCAGCCCGACAGGCCCCCTCCAGCCCCAGCATTTT
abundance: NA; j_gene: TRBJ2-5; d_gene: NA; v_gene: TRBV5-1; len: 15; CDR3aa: CASSLGRGGQETQYF; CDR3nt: TGCGCCAGCAGCTTGGGAAGGGGGGGACAAGAGACCCAGTACTTC
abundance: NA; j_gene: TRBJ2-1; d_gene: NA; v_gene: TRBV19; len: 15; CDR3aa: CASSRSGTDYNEQFF; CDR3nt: TGTGCCAGTAGTAGGTCCGGGACGGATTACAATGAGCAGTTCTTC
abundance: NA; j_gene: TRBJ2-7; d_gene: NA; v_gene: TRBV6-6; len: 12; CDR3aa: CASRRDNYEQYF; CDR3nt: TGTGCCAGCCGAAGGGATAACTACGAGCAGTACTTC
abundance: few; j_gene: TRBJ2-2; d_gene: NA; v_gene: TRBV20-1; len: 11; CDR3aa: CSASQAGELFF; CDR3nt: TGCAGTGCTAGTCAGGCCGGGGAGCTGTTTTTT
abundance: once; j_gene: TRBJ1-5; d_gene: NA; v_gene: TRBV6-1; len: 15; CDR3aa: CASSEFDIGPQPQHF; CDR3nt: TGTGCCAGCAGTGAATTTGACATCGGACCTCAGCCCCAGCATTTT
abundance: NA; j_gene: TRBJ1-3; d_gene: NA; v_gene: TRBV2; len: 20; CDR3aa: CASSEQWGPRAELNGNTIYF; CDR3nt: TGTGCCAGCAGTGAACAGTGGGGACCTCGGGCAGAGTTGAATGGAAACACCATATATTTT
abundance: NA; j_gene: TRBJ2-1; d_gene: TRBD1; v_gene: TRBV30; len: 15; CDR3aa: CAWSYGQETYNEQFF; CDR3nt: TGTGCCTGGAGTTATGGACAGGAAACCTACAATGAGCAGTTCTTC
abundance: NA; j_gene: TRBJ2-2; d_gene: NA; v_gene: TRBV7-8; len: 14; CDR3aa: CASSFSVSTGELFF; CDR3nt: TGTGCCAGCAGCTTTAGCGTTAGTACCGGGGAGCTGTTTTTT
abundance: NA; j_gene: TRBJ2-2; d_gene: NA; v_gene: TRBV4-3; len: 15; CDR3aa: CASSQVVRYTGELFF; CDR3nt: TGCGCCAGCAGCCAAGTCGTGCGCTACACCGGGGAGCTGTTTTTT
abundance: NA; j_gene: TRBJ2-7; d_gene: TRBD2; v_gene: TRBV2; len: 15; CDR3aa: CASSHRGSGPSEQYF; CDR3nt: TGTGCCAGCAGCCACCGAGGTAGCGGGCCCTCCGAGCAGTACTTC
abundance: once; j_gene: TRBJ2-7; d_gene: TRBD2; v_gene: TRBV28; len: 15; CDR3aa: CASSLASSGMYEQYF; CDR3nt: TGTGCCAGCAGTTTGGCCTCTAGCGGAATGTACGAGCAGTACTTC
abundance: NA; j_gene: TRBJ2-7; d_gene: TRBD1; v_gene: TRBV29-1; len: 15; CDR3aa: CSVEGGRQGSYEQYF; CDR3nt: TGCAGCGTTGAAGGGGGGCGACAGGGTTCCTACGAGCAGTACTTC
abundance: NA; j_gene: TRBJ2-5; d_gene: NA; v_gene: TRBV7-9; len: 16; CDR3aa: CASSLVWAADQETQYF; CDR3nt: TGTGCCAGCAGCTTAGTTTGGGCGGCAGACCAAGAGACCCAGTACTTC
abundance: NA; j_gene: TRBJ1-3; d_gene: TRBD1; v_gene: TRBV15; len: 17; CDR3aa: CATSTKQGAWTGNTIYF; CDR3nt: TGTGCCACCAGCACCAAACAGGGGGCTTGGACTGGAAACACCATATATTTT
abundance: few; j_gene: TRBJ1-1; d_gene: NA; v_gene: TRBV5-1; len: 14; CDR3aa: CASSLTPEVTEAFF; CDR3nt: TGCGCCAGCAGCTTAACGCCCGAGGTCACTGAAGCTTTCTTT
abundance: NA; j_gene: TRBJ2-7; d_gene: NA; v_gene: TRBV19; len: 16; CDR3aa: CASSIPRTVGSYEQYF; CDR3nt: TGTGCCAGTAGTATACCCCGGACAGTCGGATCCTACGAGCAGTACTTC